This T cell receptor beta chain is drawn from a study of T cell responses to AZD1222 COVID-19 vaccine. As for this clone: Antigen specificity is unknown.

Germline CDR1 reads SGHVS; CDR2 reads FQNEAQ. V was clipped by 2 bases and J by 12 bases, with 14 bases between them. The CDR3 contains 13 residues. General study results and limits: Females outnumbered males among donors, who were mostly white British; clonal diversity was possibly underestimated.

Libraries were prepared by immunoSEQ multiplex PCR; TCRdb keeps only in-frame clonotypes and omits some of them. The sample has about 120,000 clones, 75% to 95% seen once. This sequence joins TRBV7-8 and TRBJ2-1, with a tentative D call TRBD2 (5 bases). This TCR was sampled from an adult who received the MenACWY meningococcal vaccine as a control. The sequences come from peripheral blood, collected 28 days after the second dose of the MenACWY control vaccine. Written as DNA, the CDR3 is TGTGCCAGCAGCTTAAGTCGGGAATCGGGGCAGTTCTTC. Encoded protein: CASSLSRESGQFF. Full variable domain (outside the CDR3, taken from reference TRBV7-8 and TRBJ2-1): GAGVSQSPRYKVAKRGQDVALRCDPISGHVSLFWYQQALGQGPEFLTYFQNEAQLDKSGLPSDRFFAERPEGSVSTLKIQRTQQEDSAVYLCASSLSRESGQFFGPGTRLTVL.